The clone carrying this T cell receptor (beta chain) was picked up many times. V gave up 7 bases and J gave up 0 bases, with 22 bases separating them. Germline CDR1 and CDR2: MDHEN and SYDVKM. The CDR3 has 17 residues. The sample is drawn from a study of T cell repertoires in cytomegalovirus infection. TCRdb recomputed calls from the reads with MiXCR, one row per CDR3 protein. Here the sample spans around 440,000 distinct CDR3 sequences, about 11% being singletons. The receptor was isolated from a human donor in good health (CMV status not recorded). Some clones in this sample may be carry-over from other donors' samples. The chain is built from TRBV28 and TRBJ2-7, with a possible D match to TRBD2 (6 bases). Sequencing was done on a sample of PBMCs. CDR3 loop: CASTPPEGTDSSYEQYF. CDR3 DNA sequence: TGTGCCAGCACCCCGCCGGAGGGGACGGACTCCTCCTACGAGCAGTACTTC.